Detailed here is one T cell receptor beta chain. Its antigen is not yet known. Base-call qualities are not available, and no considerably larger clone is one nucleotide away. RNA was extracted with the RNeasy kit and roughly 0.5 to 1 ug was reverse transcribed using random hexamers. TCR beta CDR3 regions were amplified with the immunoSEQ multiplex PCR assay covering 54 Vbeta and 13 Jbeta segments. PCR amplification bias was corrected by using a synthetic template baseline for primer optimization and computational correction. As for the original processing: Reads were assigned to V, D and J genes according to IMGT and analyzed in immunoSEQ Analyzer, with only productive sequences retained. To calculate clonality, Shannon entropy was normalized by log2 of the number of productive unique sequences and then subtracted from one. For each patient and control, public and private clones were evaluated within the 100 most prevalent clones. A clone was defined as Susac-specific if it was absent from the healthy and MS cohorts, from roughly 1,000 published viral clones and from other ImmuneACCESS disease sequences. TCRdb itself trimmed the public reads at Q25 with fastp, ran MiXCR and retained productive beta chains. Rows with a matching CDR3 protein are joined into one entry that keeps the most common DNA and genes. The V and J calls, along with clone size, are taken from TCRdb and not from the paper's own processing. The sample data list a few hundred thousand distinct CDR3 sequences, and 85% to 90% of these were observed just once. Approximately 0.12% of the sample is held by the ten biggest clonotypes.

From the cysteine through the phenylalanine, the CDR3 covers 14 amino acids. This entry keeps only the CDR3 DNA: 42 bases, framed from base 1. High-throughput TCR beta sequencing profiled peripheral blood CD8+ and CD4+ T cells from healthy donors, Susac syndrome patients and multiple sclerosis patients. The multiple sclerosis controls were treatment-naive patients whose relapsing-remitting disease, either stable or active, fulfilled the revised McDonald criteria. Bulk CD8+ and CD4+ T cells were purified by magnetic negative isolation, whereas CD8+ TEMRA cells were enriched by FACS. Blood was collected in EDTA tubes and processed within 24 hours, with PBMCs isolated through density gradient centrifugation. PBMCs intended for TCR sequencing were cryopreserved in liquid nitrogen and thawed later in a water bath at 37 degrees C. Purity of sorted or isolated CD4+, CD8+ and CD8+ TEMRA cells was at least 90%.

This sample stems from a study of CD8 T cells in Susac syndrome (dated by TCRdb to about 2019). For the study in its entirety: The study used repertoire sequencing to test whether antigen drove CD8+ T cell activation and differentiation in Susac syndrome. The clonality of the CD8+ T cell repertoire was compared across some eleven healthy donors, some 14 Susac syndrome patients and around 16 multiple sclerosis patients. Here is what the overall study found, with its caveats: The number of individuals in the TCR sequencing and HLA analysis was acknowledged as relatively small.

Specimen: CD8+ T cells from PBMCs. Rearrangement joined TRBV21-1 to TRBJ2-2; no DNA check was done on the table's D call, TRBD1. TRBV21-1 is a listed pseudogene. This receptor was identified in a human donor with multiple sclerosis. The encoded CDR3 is CASSPGEDTGELFF. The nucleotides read TGTGCCAGCAGCCCGGGTGAGGACACCGGGGAGCTGTTTTTT.